The present entry profiles one T cell receptor beta chain with its context. Under the authors' procedure: Counts of nucleated cells, estimated from reference gene primer amplification, were obtained. Method: immunoSEQ multiplex PCR; TCRdb's copy keeps in-frame clones and lacks some. That table is the source of V, J and clone size, and D and trimming were worked out from the DNA. The sample shows around 270,000 clones, approximately 91% of them seen only once. This sample is drawn from a study of blood T cell repertoires in COVID-19. Study-level information: Italy, Spain and the United States were the sources of the convalescent and acute COVID-19 samples. Nucleic acid was either cDNA or gDNA, and it came from T cells, B-cell-depleted T cells, or PBMCs.

CDR1 is SGHAT and CDR2 is FQNNGV in the germline V gene. CDR3 length equals 14 residues. The V end lost 8 bases, the J end lost 2 bases, and 16 bases lay between the germline ends. Sequenced: peripheral blood. The source of this sequence is a person under 30 with COVID-19, enrolled during active disease. This sequence joins TRBV11-2 and TRBJ2-7; D is perhaps TRBD2 (6 bases). CDR3 loop: CASRPGLWTYEQYF. The CDR3 DNA reads as TGTGCCAGCCGGCCGGGACTTTGGACCTACGAGCAGTACTTC.